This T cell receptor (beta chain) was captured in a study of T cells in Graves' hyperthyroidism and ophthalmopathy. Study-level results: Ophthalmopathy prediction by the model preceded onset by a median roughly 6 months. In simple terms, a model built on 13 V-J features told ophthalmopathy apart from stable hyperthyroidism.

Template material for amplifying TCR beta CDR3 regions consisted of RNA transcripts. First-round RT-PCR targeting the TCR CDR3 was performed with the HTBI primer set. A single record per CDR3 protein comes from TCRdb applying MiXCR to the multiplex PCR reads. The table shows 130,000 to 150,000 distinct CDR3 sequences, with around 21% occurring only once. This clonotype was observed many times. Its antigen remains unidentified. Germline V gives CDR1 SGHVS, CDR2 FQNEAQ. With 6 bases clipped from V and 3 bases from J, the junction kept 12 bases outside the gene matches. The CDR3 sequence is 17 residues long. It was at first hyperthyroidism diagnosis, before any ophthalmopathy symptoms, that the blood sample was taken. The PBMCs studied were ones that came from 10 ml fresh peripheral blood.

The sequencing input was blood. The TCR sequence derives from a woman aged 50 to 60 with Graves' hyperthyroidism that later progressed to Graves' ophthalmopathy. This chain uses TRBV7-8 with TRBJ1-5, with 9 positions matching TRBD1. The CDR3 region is CASSQPGTGLNNQPQHF. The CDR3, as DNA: TGTGCCAGCAGTCAACCCGGGACAGGGTTGAACAATCAGCCCCAGCATTTT. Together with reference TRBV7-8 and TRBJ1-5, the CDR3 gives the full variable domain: GAGVSQSPRYKVAKRGQDVALRCDPISGHVSLFWYQQALGQGPEFLTYFQNEAQLDKSGLPSDRFFAERPEGSVSTLKIQRTQQEDSAVYLCASSQPGTGLNNQPQHFGDGTRLSIL.